Each of the 27 T cell receptor beta chains below was sequenced from the same sample in a study of blood T cell repertoires in COVID-19 (dated by TCRdb to the early 2020s). Library creation used the immunoSEQ multiplex PCR assay. TCRdb holds this immuneACCESS table with in-frame rearrangements only. Some clones are missing; in checked studies, unresolved V genes explain under half, and the rest has no known cause. In this sample the table shows about 190,000 clones, roughly nine tenths of which occur a single time. The leading ten clones occupy 1.1% of the sample. What was sequenced was peripheral blood. These receptors were collected from a man younger than 45 with acute or convalescent COVID-19.

The chain has TRBV9 and TRBJ2-1; 10 nucleotides line up with TRBD2. The CDR3 runs to 18 residues. The germline V gene encodes CDR1 SGDLS and CDR2 YYNGEE. V was pared by 1 base and J by 1 base, with 8 bases of the junction left unmatched. As DNA, the CDR3 is TGTGCCAGCAGCGTATCACTAGCGGGGATGGCGTCCTACAATGAGCAGTTCTTC. Its translation is CASSVSLAGMASYNEQFF.

This clone came up once. This chain uses TRBV29-1 with TRBJ2-7, with D hard to call. Germline V gives CDR1 SQVTM, CDR2 ANQGSEA. The germline V and J ends were trimmed by 4 bases and 4 bases, with 17 bases remaining between them. The CDR3 consists of 14 residues. DNA of the CDR3: TGCAGCGTTGGGTATTTCGGCAGCGCTTACGAGCAGTACTTC. Translating it yields CSVGYFGSAYEQYF.

This chain uses TRBV5-1 with TRBJ1-6; D not resolved. CDR1 is SGHRS and CDR2 is YFSETQ in the germline V gene. V was trimmed by 1 base and J by 5 bases, leaving 7 bases between them. This CDR3 comprises 14 residues. The CDR3 coding sequence is TGCGCCAGCAGCTTGATGCCGGATAATTCACCCCTCCACTTT. The encoded protein is CASSLMPDNSPLHF.

J is TRBJ2-5 and V is TRBV4-1; 9 bases are a match to TRBD1. Trimming removed 4 bases from V and 2 bases from J; junction bases left unmatched: 5. The CDR3 extends over 15 amino acids. CDR1 is MGHRA, CDR2 YSYEKL, per germline. The CDR3 sequence is CASSPAGQGQETQYF. CDR3 nucleotides: TGCGCCAGCAGCCCTGCGGGACAGGGACAAGAGACCCAGTACTTC.

In nucleotides, the CDR3 is TGTGCCAGCAGCAGACCGACAGGTCAAAATTCACCCCTCCACTTT. This sequence encodes CASSRPTGQNSPLHF. The chain recombines TRBV5-5 with TRBJ1-6, with D possibly TRBD1 on 6 matching bases. Deletions cut 4 bases from V and 7 bases from J, with 15 bases between. The CDR3 is made up of 15 amino acids. CDR1 is SGHKS and CDR2 is YYEKEE in the germline V gene (reference sequence).

The chain recombines TRBV5-6 with TRBJ1-3, with no clear D. From germline, CDR1 is SGHDT and CDR2 YYEEEE. This CDR3 comprises 14 residues. The germline V and J ends were trimmed by 0 bases and 6 bases, with 10 bases remaining between them. Here the CDR3 DNA reads TGTGCCAGCAGCTTGGTCCGGGTTCAAAACACCATATATTTT. This gives the protein CASSLVRVQNTIYF. Drawing the rest from reference TRBV5-6 and TRBJ1-3, the complete variable domain is DAGVTQSPTHLIKTRGQQVTLRCSPKSGHDTVSWYQQALGQGPQFIFQYYEEEERQRGNFPDRFSGHQFPNYSSELNVNALLLGDSALYLCASSLVRVQNTIYFGEGSWLTVV.

This chain connects TRBV6-5 to TRBJ1-5, with D possibly TRBD1 on 6 matching bases. The V end lost 2 bases, the J end lost 4 bases, and 12 bases lay between the germline ends. The CDR3 has 15 residues. The germline V gene encodes CDR1 MNHEY and CDR2 SVGAGI. As DNA, the CDR3 is TGTGCCAGCAGTTACGCCCGAGGGGGAAATCAGCCCCAGCATTTT. The encoded protein is CASSYARGGNQPQHF.

This chain connects TRBV9 to TRBJ1-1; D is perhaps TRBD1 (5 bases). Deletions cut 0 bases from V and 7 bases from J, with 10 bases between. The CDR3 contains 13 residues. Per germline, CDR1 SGDLS and CDR2 YYNGEE. In DNA, the CDR3 is TGTGCCAGCAGCGTAGGCCAGGGCGGTGAAGCTTTCTTT. This gives the protein CASSVGQGGEAFF.

The chain joins TRBV19 to TRBJ1-2; 9 nucleotides line up with TRBD1. CDR1 and CDR2 (germline): LNHDA, SQIVND (reference sequence). J lost 3 bases, V lost 7 bases, and 6 bases had no gene match. The CDR3 spans 14 residues. The CDR3 DNA follows: TGTGCCAGTAAAAATCGGGACAGGGACTATGGCTACACCTTC. Encoded protein: CASKNRDRDYGYTF.

The chain has TRBV27 and TRBJ2-1, with 10 bases that match TRBD2. The V segment lost 4 bases and the J segment 6 bases; nucleotides outside the gene matches: 12. The germline V gene encodes CDR1 MNHEY and CDR2 SMNVEV (reference sequence). The CDR3 is made up of 17 amino acids. CDR3 DNA: TGTGCCAGCAGTTCCCCTTACCTAGCGGGAGTTCGCAATGAGCAGTTCTTC. Its protein product is CASSSPYLAGVRNEQFF.

The chain joins TRBV4-1 to TRBJ1-5; possibly TRBD1 for D (5 bases). The CDR3 extends over 15 amino acids. Germline CDR1 reads MGHRA; CDR2 reads YSYEKL. V lost 1 base and J 11 bases, leaving 18 bases between the germline ends. The CDR3 nucleotides read TGCGCCAGCAGCCAAGGTGACAGCCGCTCTGGGGCCCAGCATTTT. It translates to CASSQGDSRSGAQHF.

CDR3 sequence (DNA): TGTGCCAGCAGTTCCCCCGGGACAGGGCTGAGGAACACTGAAGCTTTCTTT. This gives the protein CASSSPGTGLRNTEAFF. The V and J genes are TRBV28 and TRBJ1-1, with 9 positions matching TRBD1. V lost 4 bases, J lost 1 base, and 10 bases stayed unmatched. The CDR3 is made up of 17 amino acids. The germline CDR1 and CDR2 sequences are MDHEN and SYDVKM.

This clone was recorded only once. In nucleotides, the CDR3 is TGCGCCAGCAGCCAAAGGGCAGGGACTAATGAAAAACTGTTTTTT. It yields the protein CASSQRAGTNEKLFF. The V call is TRBV4-1, the J call TRBJ1-4; D is perhaps TRBD1 (5 bases). From germline, CDR1 is MGHRA and CDR2 YSYEKL. This CDR3 has 15 amino acids. Trimming pared 2 bases from V and 2 bases from J, leaving 9 bases between.

This chain uses TRBV7-3 with TRBJ2-3, with D perhaps matching TRBD2 (7 bases). CDR1 is SGHTA, CDR2 FQGTGA, per germline. Trimming took off 2 bases at V and 5 bases at J, with 11 bases between the two ends. The CDR3 runs to 14 residues. CDR3 region: CASSLGGAKDTQYF. In nucleotides, the CDR3 is TGTGCCAGCAGCTTAGGGGGGGCGAAAGATACGCAGTATTTT.

In its sample, this clone was seen once. A junction end diverges from the germline sequence, so it may reflect a read error. The chain carries TRBV5-4 and TRBJ2-5; maybe TRBD1 (6 bases). In germline, CDR1 is SGHNT, CDR2 YYREEE (reference sequence). This CDR3 is 18 amino acids long. The CDR3 DNA follows: TGTGTCAGCAGCTTGGCCGGGCGACCGGACAGTGCTTGGGAGACCCAGTACTTC. This encodes CVSSLAGRPDSAWETQYF.

This CDR3 is CASSFGSNYGYTF. CDR3 coding DNA: TGTGCCAGCAGCTTTGGCAGTAACTATGGCTACACCTTC. The chain recombines TRBV7-3 with TRBJ1-2; D is unresolved. V shed 3 bases and J shed 1 base, with 6 bases lying between them. Germline V gene data show CDR1 as SGHTA and CDR2 as FQGTGA. The CDR3 is made up of 13 amino acids.

This clone was seen just once. The genes are TRBV19 and TRBJ1-5; D may be TRBD1 (5 bases). Germline V gene lookup returns CDR1 LNHDA and CDR2 SQIVND (reference sequence). The CDR3 is made up of 16 amino acids. V dropped 7 bases and J dropped 4 bases, with 20 bases sitting between them. CDR3 nucleotides: TGTGCCAGTACGCCGGCGGGACGGCAAGGTAATCAGCCCCAGCATTTT. It translates to CASTPAGRQGNQPQHF.

The chain recombines TRBV7-8 with TRBJ1-5; 10 nucleotides line up with TRBD1. This CDR3 has 16 amino acids. CDR1 is SGHVS and CDR2 is FQNEAQ in the germline V gene. V lost 5 bases to trimming and J lost 3 bases; unmatched junction nucleotides: 7. The CDR3 here is CASSPDRGGFNQPQHF. For the CDR3, the DNA is TGTGCCAGCAGCCCGGACAGGGGGGGTTTCAATCAGCCCCAGCATTTT.

The chain couples TRBV7-3 to TRBJ2-5; 8 bases line up with TRBD1. There are 15 residues in the CDR3. Germline loops: CDR1 SGHTA, CDR2 FQGTGA. Trimming cost V 5 bases and J 4 bases; bases outside gene matches: 9. CDR3 loop: CASSRTGQGIETQYF. The CDR3 bases are TGTGCCAGCAGCCGGACCGGACAGGGAATAGAGACCCAGTACTTC.

This rearrangement joins TRBV5-5 to TRBJ2-7; no reliable D call. Per the germline V gene, CDR1 is SGHKS and CDR2 is YYEKEE (reference sequence). This CDR3 spans 12 amino acids. V lost 4 bases and J lost 4, with 9 bases in between. CDR3 DNA: TGTGCCAGCAGCCAAGACACTTACGAGCAGTACTTC. This codes for CASSQDTYEQYF.

This rearrangement joins TRBV4-1 to TRBJ1-2; a possible D gene is TRBD1 (6 bases). Trimming stripped 0 bases from V and 2 bases from J, with 7 bases between. The V gene's germline CDR1 is MGHRA and CDR2 YSYEKL. CDR3 length: 14 amino acids. In nucleotides, the CDR3 is TGCGCCAGCAGCCAAGAAACAGGGAACTATGGCTACACCTTC. Translated, it gives CASSQETGNYGYTF.

This chain uses TRBV19 with TRBJ2-1; 7 bases line up with TRBD2. The CDR3 totals 16 residues. With 0 bases clipped from V and 4 bases from J, the junction kept 6 bases outside the gene matches. Germline V gives CDR1 LNHDA, CDR2 SQIVND (reference sequence). As DNA, the CDR3 is TGTGCCAGTAGTATAGAGGCTAGCGGAAATTACAATGAGCAGTTCTTC. The encoded protein is CASSIEASGNYNEQFF.

Comment on this clone: The sample contains more than one DNA sequence encoding this CDR3. The rearrangement uses TRBV5-1 and TRBJ2-1, with 8 bases fitting TRBD2. This CDR3 spans 16 amino acids. From germline, CDR1 is SGHRS and CDR2 YFSETQ. Losses at the gene ends were 4 bases for V and 0 bases for J; bases not matched to a gene: 6. The CDR3 loop reads CASSPSGGDSYNEQFF. For the CDR3, the DNA is TGCGCCAGCAGCCCTTCGGGGGGGGACTCCTACAATGAGCAGTTCTTC.

The chain employs TRBV5-1 and TRBJ1-4; TRBD1 aligns across 8 bases. Germline CDR1 is SGHRS and CDR2 is YFSETQ. With 0 bases clipped from V and 0 bases from J, the junction kept 10 bases outside the gene matches. The CDR3 consists of 19 residues. CDR3 DNA: TGCGCCAGCAGCTTGGGTCCCCAGGGGGCCGCGGCAACTAATGAAAAACTGTTTTTT. Translated, it gives CASSLGPQGAAATNEKLFF.

The rearrangement joins TRBV2 to TRBJ2-2; unclear D gene. There are 15 residues in the CDR3. V was trimmed by 4 bases and J by 0 bases, leaving 9 bases between them. In germline, CDR1 is SNHLY, CDR2 FYNNEI. DNA for the CDR3: TGTGCCAGCAGTGGACAAAGGACGAACACCGGGGAGCTGTTTTTT. Protein: CASSGQRTNTGELFF.

For the CDR3, the DNA is TGTGCCAGCTCACCCGACAGGGAATTAGGCGGCTACACCTTC. This translates into CASSPDRELGGYTF. The chain couples TRBV18 to TRBJ1-2, with TRBD1 identical over 7 bases. The junction had 9 bases not matched to a gene; V was cut back by 3 bases and J by 8 bases. The CDR3 runs to 14 residues. Germline V CDR1 and CDR2: KGHSH, LQKENI.

The gene calls are TRBV6-1 and TRBJ1-1; 7 bases map to TRBD1. V lost 1 base, J lost 10 bases, and 6 bases stayed unmatched. There are 13 residues in the CDR3. CDR1 MNHNS and CDR2 SASEGT come from the germline V gene. This CDR3 is CASSEGQGLGAFF. The CDR3 DNA follows: TGTGCCAGCAGTGAAGGACAGGGATTGGGAGCTTTCTTT.